This entry lists 32 T cell receptor beta chains sequenced from one sample in a study of shared clonotypes between healthy human individuals. The assay was immunoSEQ multiplex PCR, and TCRdb's table has in-frame clones only and misses some. The repertoire holds about 1 million clones, roughly 80% seen once, with about 1.4% in the top ten. The sequencing input was memory CD4+ T cells sorted from blood. Stated subset: CD45RA-negative fraction. The receptors here all came from a man younger than 30 in good health.

Points on this clone: Other DNA variants within this sample encode the same CDR3. The chain links TRBV18 to TRBJ1-1; D is undetermined. Between the trimmed V and J ends, which lost 2 bases and 1 base, there was a span of 5 bases. CDR3 length equals 13 residues. From germline, CDR1 is KGHSH and CDR2 LQKENI. CDR3 DNA sequence: TGTGCCAGCTCACCAACAAAGAACACTGAAGCTTTCTTT. Protein product: CASSPTKNTEAFF.

The rearrangement uses TRBV28 and TRBJ1-6; the D gene is possibly TRBD1 (5 bases). V lost 4 bases to trimming and J lost 14 bases, with 18 bases between them. From germline, CDR1 is MDHEN and CDR2 SYDVKM. The length of the CDR3 is 14 residues. In nucleotides, the CDR3 is TGTGCCAGCAGTTCCGGGACTCCGGTGGGTACCCTCCACTTT. Amino acids: CASSSGTPVGTLHF.

The chain joins TRBV9 to TRBJ2-3, with D perhaps matching TRBD1 (5 bases). Germline V gene lookup returns CDR1 SGDLS and CDR2 YYNGEE. The germline V and J ends were trimmed by 4 bases and 2 bases, with 14 bases remaining between them. This CDR3 is 15 amino acids long. The CDR3 DNA reads as TGTGCCAGCAGCTTACGGACAACTTCCACAGATACGCAGTATTTT. Protein sequence: CASSLRTTSTDTQYF.

The chain uses TRBV13 and TRBJ1-3; a weak D match, TRBD1 (6 bases). The ends were cut back, 2 bases at V and 3 bases at J, with 11 bases in the middle. The length of the CDR3 is 15 residues. CDR1 PRHDT and CDR2 FYEKMQ come from the germline V gene (reference sequence). For the CDR3, the DNA is TGTGCCAGCAGCTTACAGGGGCTGAGTGGAAACACCATATATTTT. Protein sequence: CASSLQGLSGNTIYF.

The rearrangement uses TRBV6-1 and TRBJ2-2, with D hard to call. The ends were cut back, 2 bases at V and 6 bases at J, with 10 bases in the middle. Germline V lookup: CDR1 MNHNS, CDR2 SASEGT. The CDR3 has 14 amino acids. The CDR3: CASSEFPGAGELFF. The DNA for the CDR3 is TGTGCCAGCAGTGAATTCCCGGGTGCCGGGGAGCTGTTTTTT.

This clone was found once. Other nucleotide sequences in the sample specify the same CDR3. The chain couples TRBV29-1 to TRBJ2-2, with 8 bases matching TRBD2. The CDR3 has 14 residues. Germline V gives CDR1 SQVTM, CDR2 ANQGSEA. J lost 2 bases, V lost 6 bases, and 5 bases had no gene match. The CDR3 DNA reads TGCAGCGTCGTTCGGGGGGGAAACACCGGGGAGCTGTTTTTT. This encodes CSVVRGGNTGELFF.

The V call is TRBV30, the J call TRBJ1-1; TRBD1 might be the D (6 bases). Germline V gene sequence: CDR1 GTSNPN, CDR2 SVGIG (reference sequence). Deletions cut 3 bases from V and 5 bases from J, with 19 bases between. This CDR3 is 15 amino acids long. The CDR3 DNA is TGTGCCTGGAGCCTAATGGGAGGGGGGGATACTGAAGCTTTCTTT. Translation: CAWSLMGGGDTEAFF.

The chain is built from TRBV30 and TRBJ1-6, with 8 positions matching TRBD1. Trimming took 2 bases from V and 6 from J; bases not matched to a gene: 3. The CDR3 is 14 residues long. Germline lookup yields CDR1 GTSNPN and CDR2 SVGIG (reference sequence). CDR3 residues: CAWSQDRANSPLHF. The CDR3 DNA sequence: TGTGCCTGGAGTCAGGACAGGGCTAATTCACCCCTCCACTTT.

The DNA of the CDR3 is TGTGCCATCAGTCAGGGGGTGGAAAGCAATCAGCCCCAGCATTTT. Protein: CAISQGVESNQPQHF. V gene TRBV10-3 combines with J gene TRBJ1-5, with 7 positions matching TRBD1. V lost 5 bases, J lost 1 base, and 5 bases stayed unmatched. The length of the CDR3 is 15 residues. CDR1 ENHRY and CDR2 SYGVKD come from the germline V gene.

V and J are TRBV7-2 and TRBJ2-7, with D possibly matching TRBD2 (6 bases). V gave up 6 bases and J gave up 6 bases, with 21 bases separating them. The CDR3 is made up of 15 amino acids. Looked up from germline, CDR1 is SGHTA and CDR2 is FQGNSA. The CDR3 sequence: CASRLGGSGKPEQYF. The DNA of the CDR3 is TGTGCCAGCAGGCTGGGGGGTAGCGGAAAGCCCGAGCAGTACTTC. The variable domain in full, completed from reference TRBV7-2 and TRBJ2-7, reads GAGVSQSPSNKVTEKGKDVELRCDPISGHTALYWYRQSLGQGLEFLIYFQGNSAPDKSGLPSDRFSAERTGGSVSTLTIQRTQQEDSAVYLCASRLGGSGKPEQYFGPGTRLTVT.

The chain couples TRBV7-2 to TRBJ2-1; TRBD2 agrees at 7 bases. J gave up 5 bases and V 4 bases, and 14 bases lay outside the gene matches. Looked up from germline, CDR1 is SGHTA and CDR2 is FQGNSA. CDR3 size: 17 residues. Here the CDR3 reads CASSWPRGAGINNEQFF. The CDR3 DNA reads as TGTGCCAGCAGCTGGCCCAGAGGAGCGGGGATTAACAATGAGCAGTTCTTC. Drawing the rest from reference TRBV7-2 and TRBJ2-1, the complete variable domain is GAGVSQSPSNKVTEKGKDVELRCDPISGHTALYWYRQSLGQGLEFLIYFQGNSAPDKSGLPSDRFSAERTGGSVSTLTIQRTQQEDSAVYLCASSWPRGAGINNEQFFGPGTRLTVL.

The CDR3 nucleotides read TGTGCCAGCAGAGAGGGATTAGCGGGAGCGACCACAGATACGCAGTATTTT. Amino acids: CASREGLAGATTDTQYF. The chain combines TRBV2 with TRBJ2-3, with 9 bases matching TRBD2. Germline CDR1 SNHLY, CDR2 FYNNEI. Unmatched junction bases numbered 12, after V lost 6 bases and J lost 2 bases. The CDR3 length is 17 residues.

This clone was picked up a small number of times. The rearrangement links TRBV7-9 to TRBJ2-3; 7 bases are a match to TRBD1. There are 15 residues in the CDR3. The germline V gene encodes CDR1 SEHNR and CDR2 FQNEAQ (reference sequence). With 5 bases clipped from V and 3 bases from J, the junction kept 8 bases outside the gene matches. CDR3 loop: CASSQTGKGTDTQYF. The CDR3 region has the DNA TGTGCCAGCAGCCAGACAGGGAAAGGGACAGATACGCAGTATTTT.

This clone occurred a few times. This chain connects TRBV18 to TRBJ2-7; D remains unclear. Trimming removed 3 bases at V and 7 bases at J, with 13 bases between. The CDR3 extends over 13 amino acids. Germline CDR1 KGHSH, CDR2 LQKENI. The chain's CDR3 is CASSPAGPREQYF. In DNA form, the CDR3 reads TGTGCCAGCTCACCGGCAGGCCCTAGGGAGCAGTACTTC.

This clone showed up many times. Other DNA sequences in this specimen translate into the identical CDR3. This chain connects TRBV2 to TRBJ2-5; possibly TRBD2 for D (6 bases). The V end was cut by 6 bases, the J end by 3 bases, with 8 bases between. CDR1 is SNHLY, CDR2 FYNNEI, per germline. This CDR3 is 12 amino acids long. CDR3 coding DNA: TGTGCCAGCAGCTGGGGGGAAGAGACCCAGTACTTC. This translates into CASSWGEETQYF.

The chain carries TRBV18 and TRBJ2-4, with D tentatively TRBD2 (7 bases). Germline CDR1 is KGHSH and CDR2 is LQKENI. The CDR3 length is 14 residues. Deletions cut 3 bases from V and 7 bases from J, with 13 bases between. CDR3 sequence reads: CASSPGEGGNIQYF. The CDR3, as DNA: TGTGCCAGCTCACCCGGAGAGGGGGGGAACATTCAGTACTTC.

This clone was picked up a small number of times. The rearrangement joins TRBV7-8 to TRBJ2-2; D may be TRBD1 (6 bases). Germline-derived CDR1 and CDR2 are SGHVS and FQNEAQ. This CDR3 is 15 amino acids long. V lost 5 bases and J lost 0, with 10 bases in between. The CDR3 region is CASSHGTTNTGELFF. The DNA of the CDR3 is TGTGCCAGCAGCCACGGGACAACGAACACCGGGGAGCTGTTTTTT. Full variable domain (rest looked up from reference TRBV7-8 and TRBJ2-2): GAGVSQSPRYKVAKRGQDVALRCDPISGHVSLFWYQQALGQGPEFLTYFQNEAQLDKSGLPSDRFFAERPEGSVSTLKIQRTQQEDSAVYLCASSHGTTNTGELFFGEGSRLTVL.

This chain links TRBV28 with TRBJ2-3; TRBD1 aligns across 7 bases. CDR3 length: 16 amino acids. Per the germline V gene, CDR1 is MDHEN and CDR2 is SYDVKM. V dropped 3 bases and J dropped 0; count of bases not matched to a gene: 6. DNA for the CDR3: TGTGCCAGCAGTTTGGGAAGGGGGCTAAGCACAGATACGCAGTATTTT. It is translated as CASSLGRGLSTDTQYF.

CDR3 sequence (DNA): TGTGCCAGCAGCTTATTACGCGGACAGGGGACGAATGAAAAACTGTTTTTT. Translated: CASSLLRGQGTNEKLFF. J is TRBJ1-4 and V is TRBV11-2; 9 nucleotides agree with TRBD1. From germline, CDR1 is SGHAT and CDR2 FQNNGV. There are 17 residues in the CDR3. The V and J ends lost 2 bases and 5 bases, in that order; junction bases with no gene match: 9.

This chain links TRBV5-1 with TRBJ1-2; D unresolved. The ends were cut back, 9 bases at V and 6 bases at J, with 15 bases in the middle. From germline, CDR1 is SGHRS and CDR2 YFSETQ. CDR3 size: 12 residues. The DNA for the CDR3 is TGCGCCATCCCGGACGGGGTTGATGGCTACACCTTC. It specifies CAIPDGVDGYTF. The whole variable domain, filled in from reference TRBV5-1 and TRBJ1-2, reads KAGVTQTPRYLIKTRGQQVTLSCSPISGHRSVSWYQQTPGQGLQFLFEYFSETQRNKGNFPGRFSGRQFSNSRSEMNVSTLELGDSALYLCAIPDGVDGYTFGSGTRLTVV.

This clone was detected a few times. The chain recombines TRBV6-1 with TRBJ1-2, with D perhaps matching TRBD1 (5 bases). Germline loops: CDR1 MNHNS, CDR2 SASEGT. The CDR3 loop spans 13 amino acids. Deletions cut 1 base from V and 8 bases from J, with 11 bases between. The DNA for the CDR3 is TGTGCCAGCAGTGAAGTGGGGGTGAGGGGCTACACCTTC. Its translation is CASSEVGVRGYTF.

The chain employs TRBV25-1 and TRBJ2-7; D is uncertain. CDR1 is MGHDK, CDR2 SYGVNS, per germline. V was shortened by 3 bases and J by 3 bases, with 9 bases between the two germline ends. CDR3 size: 13 residues. The CDR3 nucleotides read TGTGCCAGCAGTGAGTCATTGTACTACGAGCAGTACTTC. This gives the protein CASSESLYYEQYF.

Note on this clone: Other DNA sequences in the sample encode the same CDR3. The CDR3 reads CASRDTNTGELFF. The CDR3, as DNA: TGTGCCAGCCGGGACACCAACACCGGGGAGCTGTTTTTT. The gene calls are TRBV6-5 and TRBJ2-2, with D possibly being TRBD1 (6 bases). Between the trimmed V and J ends, which lost 8 bases and 2 bases, there was a span of 9 bases. CDR3 length: 13 residues. Germline V CDR1 and CDR2: MNHEY, SVGAGI.

This clone has only one observation. This chain connects TRBV7-2 to TRBJ2-5; D is perhaps TRBD1 (6 bases). Germline-derived CDR1 and CDR2 are SGHTA and FQGNSA. This CDR3 region has 13 residues. V was cut by 8 bases and J by 5 bases, with 15 bases left in between. The CDR3 loop is CASGQGRIETQYF. CDR3 sequence (DNA): TGTGCCAGCGGCCAGGGGCGGATCGAGACCCAGTACTTC.

The chain recombines TRBV7-2 with TRBJ2-7, with 11 bases fitting TRBD2. CDR3 length: 14 residues. Germline V gene sequence: CDR1 SGHTA, CDR2 FQGNSA. V shed 6 bases and J 4 bases; nucleotides not matched to a gene: 5. CDR3 DNA sequence: TGTGCCAGCAGACGGACTAGCGGGTCTTACGAGCAGTACTTC. This codes for CASRRTSGSYEQYF.

V usage is TRBV6-5 and J usage is TRBJ2-1; 9 positions match TRBD1. This CDR3 contains 14 residues. Germline loops: CDR1 MNHEY, CDR2 SVGAGI. Trimming at V came to 5 bases and at J to 4 bases, leaving 3 bases not matched to a gene. The CDR3 is CASSKQGAYNEQFF. DNA of the CDR3: TGTGCCAGCAGTAAACAGGGGGCATACAATGAGCAGTTCTTC.

The chain uses TRBV5-4 and TRBJ2-1; D is unclear. The germline V gene has CDR1 SGHNT and CDR2 YYREEE (reference sequence). This CDR3 has 14 residues. Trimming stripped 0 bases from V and 0 bases from J, with 4 bases between. The CDR3 here is CASSLEVSYNEQFF. The DNA for the CDR3 is TGTGCCAGCAGCTTGGAGGTCTCCTACAATGAGCAGTTCTTC.

The table lists this clone with a few counts. The chain uses TRBV10-3 and TRBJ1-3; 10 nucleotides agree with TRBD1. The CDR3 is 14 amino acids. Germline-derived CDR1 and CDR2 are ENHRY and SYGVKD. J gave up 3 bases and V 9 bases, and 5 bases lay outside the gene matches. CDR3 residues: CAITGQGGGNTIYF. CDR3 DNA sequence: TGTGCCATTACTGGACAGGGGGGTGGAAACACCATATATTTT.

The chain employs TRBV5-1 and TRBJ2-2, with TRBD1 identical over 7 bases. Germline V gene sequence: CDR1 SGHRS, CDR2 YFSETQ. This CDR3 contains 14 residues. V lost 8 bases and J lost 2; bases outside the gene matches: 6. The CDR3 protein is CASRQGPNTGELFF. The CDR3 DNA is TGCGCCAGTAGACAGGGACCAAACACCGGGGAGCTGTTTTTT. The whole variable domain, remainder taken from reference TRBV5-1 and TRBJ2-2, is KAGVTQTPRYLIKTRGQQVTLSCSPISGHRSVSWYQQTPGQGLQFLFEYFSETQRNKGNFPGRFSGRQFSNSRSEMNVSTLELGDSALYLCASRQGPNTGELFFGEGSRLTVL.

The chain has TRBV5-6 and TRBJ1-2; no clear D. The CDR3 is made up of 13 amino acids. Germline CDR1 is SGHDT and CDR2 is YYEEEE. V lost 1 base to trimming and J lost 13 bases, with 17 bases between them. CDR3 DNA: TGTGCCAGCAGCTTGAGGGCAGCCGGGCTTTTCACCTTC. Its protein is CASSLRAAGLFTF.

The chain links TRBV5-4 to TRBJ2-5; 9 bases map to TRBD2. The CDR3 contains 15 residues. CDR1 is SGHNT and CDR2 is YYREEE in the germline V gene (reference sequence). After removal of 7 bases from V and 4 bases from J, the junction contained 11 bases not matched to a gene. CDR3 region: CASSSAGGPGETQYF. Here the CDR3 DNA reads TGTGCCAGCTCCTCGGCGGGAGGGCCTGGAGAGACCCAGTACTTC.

The chain uses TRBV7-6 and TRBJ2-2; 7 nucleotides line up with TRBD2. The germline CDR1 and CDR2 sequences are SGHVS and FNYEAQ. Trimming cost V 4 bases and J 4 bases; bases outside gene matches: 6. This CDR3 contains 15 residues. The CDR3 nucleotides are TGTGCCAGCAGCTCTACCGGGGGGATCACCGGGGAGCTGTTTTTT. It yields the protein CASSSTGGITGELFF.